This entry lists 19 T cell receptor beta chains sequenced from one sample in a study of T cell changes during pregnancy in multiple sclerosis. Here immunoSEQ multiplex PCR was the method, and the copy in TCRdb shows in-frame clones only, minus some. Seen here are approximately 70,000 clones, under 95% observed once, and the top ten hold approximately 1.5%. The sequencing here drew on peripheral blood, taken in the second trimester of pregnancy. Receptors were obtained from a female donor in good health, enrolled as a control in a pregnancy study.

The chain employs TRBV5-5 and TRBJ2-1; D is unclear. Germline V gives CDR1 SGHKS, CDR2 YYEKEE (reference sequence). The CDR3 runs 13 residues. V lost 2 bases and J 15 bases, leaving 18 bases between the germline ends. The chain's CDR3 is CASSLDISLLRFF. In nucleotides, the CDR3 is TGTGCCAGCAGCTTAGATATCTCACTGCTGCGGTTCTTC.

The rearrangement joins TRBV29-1 to TRBJ1-2; D is unclear. V was shortened by 1 base and J by 2 bases, with 14 bases between the two germline ends. In germline, CDR1 is SQVTM, CDR2 ANQGSEA. This CDR3 comprises 15 residues. CDR3 coding DNA: TGCAGCGTTGAAGGAGGAATCCACGGGAACTATGGCTACACCTTC. It codes for CSVEGGIHGNYGYTF.

This clone has a single count. V is TRBV7-2 and J is TRBJ1-2; D not resolved. The CDR3 is 15 amino acids. Germline V gene lookup returns CDR1 SGHTA and CDR2 FQGNSA. Trimming removed 1 base from V and 12 bases from J, with 21 bases in between. The CDR3 sequence: CASSLGEGHIPVHTF. CDR3 DNA sequence: TGTGCCAGCAGCTTAGGAGAGGGTCACATCCCTGTGCACACCTTC.

This chain uses TRBV19 with TRBJ1-5, with D perhaps TRBD1 (5 bases). V gave up 10 bases and J gave up 2 bases, with 12 bases separating them. This CDR3 is built from 13 residues. Per the germline V gene, CDR1 is LNHDA and CDR2 is SQIVND (reference sequence). The CDR3 protein is CANGGGGNQPQHF. The DNA of the CDR3 is TGTGCCAATGGCGGGGGGGGCAATCAGCCCCAGCATTTT.

The chain links TRBV13 to TRBJ2-2, with D tentatively TRBD1 (6 bases). Trimming took off 2 bases at V and 3 bases at J, with 22 bases between the two ends. The CDR3 length is 19 residues. Germline CDR1 reads PRHDT; CDR2 reads FYEKMQ (reference sequence). Written as DNA, the CDR3 is TGTGCCAGCAGCTTATTTCTGACAGGCCCAGATTTTTACACCGGGGAGCTGTTTTTT. It is translated as CASSLFLTGPDFYTGELFF. Combining the CDR3 with reference TRBV13 and TRBJ2-2 gives the whole variable domain AAGVIQSPRHLIKEKRETATLKCYPIPRHDTVYWYQQGPGQDPQFLISFYEKMQSDKGSIPDRFSAQQFSDYHSELNMSSLELGDSALYFCASSLFLTGPDFYTGELFFGEGSRLTVL.

J is TRBJ1-5 and V is TRBV7-9; 9 nucleotides line up with TRBD1. V was clipped by 5 bases and J by 0 bases; unmatched bases: 8. The length of the CDR3 is 17 residues. The germline gives CDR1 SEHNR, CDR2 FQNEAQ (reference sequence). CDR3 DNA sequence: TGTGCCAGCAGCCCCGGACAGGGGCCGTTTAGCAATCAGCCCCAGCATTTT. Protein: CASSPGQGPFSNQPQHF.

J is TRBJ2-1 and V is TRBV25-1, with TRBD1 matching over 8 bases. The V gene end was trimmed by 3 bases and the J gene end by 13 bases; junction bases not matched to a gene: 8. The CDR3 runs to 13 residues. CDR1 MGHDK and CDR2 SYGVNS come from the germline V gene. In nucleotides, the CDR3 is TGTGCCAGCAGTGACCCCGGACAGGGAAAACAGTTCTTC. Protein sequence: CASSDPGQGKQFF.

This clone was recorded once. The chain combines TRBV7-9 with TRBJ2-1, with TRBD1 matching 7 bases. With V trimmed by 2 bases and J by 2 bases, 3 bases remained unmatched. The CDR3 runs to 15 residues. Germline-derived CDR1 and CDR2 are SEHNR and FQNEAQ (reference sequence). The CDR3 sequence is CASSLNRGAYNEQFF. As DNA, the CDR3 is TGTGCCAGCAGCTTAAACAGGGGCGCCTACAATGAGCAGTTCTTC. The full variable domain, in which reference TRBV7-9 and TRBJ2-1 provide the parts outside the CDR3, is DTGVSQNPRHKITKRGQNVTFRCDPISEHNRLYWYRQTLGQGPEFLTYFQNEAQLEKSRLLSDRFSAERPKGSFSTLEIQRTEQGDSAMYLCASSLNRGAYNEQFFGPGTRLTVL.

The chain uses TRBV5-4 and TRBJ2-7; TRBD2 aligns across 7 bases. This CDR3 spans 17 amino acids. V lost 0 bases, J lost 2 bases, and 11 bases stayed unmatched. Germline V gene data show CDR1 as SGHNT and CDR2 as YYREEE (reference sequence). CDR3 sequence (DNA): TGTGCCAGCAGCTTGGGCCCACGGGGAGCGGGACCCTACGAGCAGTACTTC. Translation gives CASSLGPRGAGPYEQYF.

This clone was counted a single time. This chain links TRBV27 with TRBJ2-6; a possible D gene is TRBD1 (6 bases). V was clipped by 3 bases and J by 1 base, with 13 bases between them. The germline gives CDR1 MNHEY, CDR2 SMNVEV (reference sequence). This CDR3 region has 17 residues. The CDR3 DNA sequence: TGTGCCAGCAGTTTCCGGACAGTCCATTCTGGGGCCAACGTCCTGACTTTC. This gives the protein CASSFRTVHSGANVLTF.

This clone was recorded once. The chain links TRBV28 to TRBJ1-5; D call uncertain. The ends were cut back, 2 bases at V and 6 bases at J, with 11 bases in the middle. The CDR3 is made up of 14 amino acids. CDR1 and CDR2 from the germline V gene are MDHEN and SYDVKM. The CDR3 region has the DNA TGTGCCAGCAGTTTACCTGACTATACTCAGCCCCAGCATTTT. Translation gives CASSLPDYTQPQHF.

This clone was found a few times. The chain recombines TRBV21-1 with TRBJ1-5; the tabulated D call, TRBD1, remains unverified against the DNA. TRBV21-1 is a listed pseudogene. This CDR3 has 15 residues. DNA for the CDR3: TGTGCCAGCATCCCAGGTTGGACACCAAATCAGCCCCAGCATTTT. Residues: CASIPGWTPNQPQHF.

The V call is TRBV30, the J call TRBJ2-5; D may be TRBD1 (5 bases). This CDR3 spans 13 amino acids. Trimming shortened V by 3 bases and J by 5 bases, and 13 bases separated the two germline ends. Germline lookup yields CDR1 GTSNPN and CDR2 SVGIG (reference sequence). CDR3 in DNA: TGTGCCTGGAGGGAGTGGGGCTGGGAGACCCAGTACTTC. This encodes CAWREWGWETQYF.

This clone was seen just once. The chain links TRBV7-3 to TRBJ1-2, with D tentatively TRBD1 (6 bases). Germline V CDR1 and CDR2: SGHTA, FQGTGA. V dropped 5 bases and J dropped 2 bases, with 9 bases sitting between them. The CDR3 has 13 amino acids. The CDR3 bases are TGTGCCAGCAGCCCAGACAGGAACTATGGCTACACCTTC. Translating gives CASSPDRNYGYTF. Filled out from reference TRBV7-3 and TRBJ1-2, the complete variable domain reads GAGVSQTPSNKVTEKGKYVELRCDPISGHTALYWYRQSLGQGPEFLIYFQGTGAADDSGLPNDRFFAVRPEGSVSTLKIQRTERGDSAVYLCASSPDRNYGYTFGSGTRLTVV.

V gene TRBV2 combines with J gene TRBJ2-5; 12 bases align to TRBD2. Germline V gene data show CDR1 as SNHLY and CDR2 as FYNNEI. Trimming took 6 bases from V and 4 from J; bases not matched to a gene: 6. This CDR3 is built from 15 residues. CDR3 in amino acids: CASRETSGGPETQYF. In DNA form, the CDR3 reads TGTGCCAGCAGGGAGACTAGCGGGGGTCCAGAGACCCAGTACTTC.

Of note for this clone: Its ends do not fully match the called genes, so a read error is possible. This chain joins TRBV7-7 and TRBJ2-5; D is ambiguous. Germline V gives CDR1 SSHAT, CDR2 FNYEAQ (reference sequence). This CDR3 spans 13 amino acids. The CDR3 region has the DNA TGTGCTAGCAGCTCCACATACCAAGAGACCCAGTACTTC. Encoded protein: CASSSTYQETQYF. Looking up the rest from reference TRBV7-7 and TRBJ2-5 gives the full variable domain: GAGVSQSPRYKVTKRGQDVTLRCDPISSHATLYWYQQALGQGPEFLTYFNYEAQPDKSGLPSDRFSAERPEGSISTLTIQRTEQRDSAMYRCASSSTYQETQYFGPGTRLLVL.

V usage is TRBV7-6 and J usage is TRBJ2-2; TRBD2 matches 13 bases. The CDR3 consists of 16 residues. CDR1 is SGHVS, CDR2 FNYEAQ, per germline. Losses at the gene ends were 5 bases for V and 4 bases for J; bases not matched to a gene: 4. CDR3 in DNA: TGTGCCAGCAGCGAAAGGACTAGCGGGAGCACCGGGGAGCTGTTTTTT. Its translation is CASSERTSGSTGELFF. The variable domain in full, with the rest retrieved from reference TRBV7-6 and TRBJ2-2, is GAGVSQSPRYKVTKRGQDVALRCDPISGHVSLYWYRQALGQGPEFLTYFNYEAQQDKSGLPNDRFSAERPEGSISTLTIQRTEQRDSAMYRCASSERTSGSTGELFFGEGSRLTVL.

V and J are TRBV9 and TRBJ1-1; a weak D match, TRBD1 (6 bases). The CDR3 spans 14 residues. The germline CDR1 and CDR2 sequences are SGDLS and YYNGEE. Trimming stripped 3 bases from V and 6 bases from J, with 15 bases between. The CDR3 DNA reads as TGTGCCAGCAGCGCGAGGGGGGGGCGGGCTGAAGCTTTCTTT. Amino acid sequence: CASSARGGRAEAFF.

The J gene is TRBJ1-2, the V gene TRBV19; TRBD1 matches at 7 bases. Trimming took 5 bases from V and 4 from J; bases not matched to a gene: 7. Germline loops: CDR1 LNHDA, CDR2 SQIVND (reference sequence). The CDR3 loop spans 14 amino acids. The CDR3 bases are TGTGCCAGTAGTCCCCGGGACAGTCTCTATGGCTACACCTTC. Translated: CASSPRDSLYGYTF.